This TCR beta chain comes out of a study of blood T cell repertoires in COVID-19. The V and J ends lost 2 bases and 4 bases, in that order; junction bases with no gene match: 7. Germline lookup yields CDR1 ENHRY and CDR2 SYGVKD. This CDR3 has 15 residues. Sequenced by immunoSEQ multiplex PCR; TCRdb stores in-frame clones only, minus some. Found here are a few hundred thousand clones, just over 90% of them singletons; the top ten hold about 0.9%. The V gene is TRBV10-3, the J gene TRBJ1-2; 7 bases are shared with TRBD1. The sample taken for sequencing was PBMCs or T cells enriched from blood (not recorded which). This TCR derives from a woman aged 40 to 50 who had been exposed to COVID-19. This chain's CDR3 is CAISEGQAKSYGYTF. For the CDR3, the DNA is TGTGCCATCAGTGAGGGACAGGCTAAATCCTATGGCTACACCTTC.